This entry lists 14 T cell receptor beta chains sequenced from one sample in a study of Graves' ophthalmopathy and Graves' hyperthyroidism. Scientists amplified the TCR beta CDR3 regions from RNA transcripts. In the first round, RT-PCR was carried out with HTBI primers, and a multiplex PCR formed the second round. TCRdb re-analysed the multiplex PCR reads in MiXCR, keeping a single row per CDR3 protein. The sample includes 400,000 to 500,000 distinct CDR3 sequences, about 21% of them seen just once. Input material: peripheral blood. These receptors were collected from a young woman with stable Graves' hyperthyroidism.

V is TRBV6-5 and J is TRBJ1-6, with D perhaps TRBD1 (5 bases). This CDR3 has 15 residues. Trimming took off 4 bases at V and 9 bases at J, with 16 bases between the two ends. The germline CDR1 and CDR2 sequences are MNHEY and SVGAGI. CDR3 protein: CASSFGAGVISPLHF. CDR3 bases: TGTGCCAGCAGTTTTGGGGCTGGGGTTATTTCACCCCTCCACTTT.

The rearrangement links TRBV29-1 to TRBJ1-1, with D tentatively TRBD1 (6 bases). V dropped 2 bases and J dropped 5 bases, with 9 bases sitting between them. This CDR3 comprises 12 residues. CDR1 is SQVTM and CDR2 is ANQGSEA in the germline V gene. The CDR3 nucleotides are TGCAGCGTTGAACCCACAGGGACTGAAGCTTTCTTT. It codes for CSVEPTGTEAFF.

Remarks on this clonotype: A clone one base away is much larger, so this may be a read error. The rearrangement joins TRBV6-1 to TRBJ1-5; TRBD1 is a possible D gene (5 bases). Germline CDR1 is MNHNS and CDR2 is SASEGT. This CDR3 has 14 amino acids. CDR3 sequence reads: CVSRVSRGNQPQHF. The DNA for the CDR3 is TGTGTCAGCAGGGTGAGCAGGGGCAATCAGCCCCAGCATTTT.

A few counts support this clonotype. The V call is TRBV10-3, the J call TRBJ2-2; the D is unclear. Germline-derived CDR1 and CDR2 are ENHRY and SYGVKD. CDR3 length: 15 amino acids. V was clipped by 0 bases and J by 1 base, with 6 bases between them. CDR3 amino acids: CAISESPGNTGELFF. In DNA, the CDR3 is TGTGCCATCAGTGAGTCTCCGGGGAACACCGGGGAGCTGTTTTTT.

The chain has TRBV10-3 and TRBJ2-5, with 8 bases lining up with TRBD1. J lost 5 bases, V lost 4 bases, and 3 bases had no gene match. This CDR3 spans 13 amino acids. CDR1 ENHRY and CDR2 SYGVKD come from the germline V gene. The CDR3 DNA sequence: TGTGCCATCAGTGGGGACAGGTACGAGACCCAGTACTTC. This gives the protein CAISGDRYETQYF.

This clonotype was counted ten times or more. This chain joins TRBV30 and TRBJ1-2; 7 positions agree with TRBD1. V was clipped by 0 bases and J by 7 bases; unmatched bases: 5. The CDR3 has 13 amino acids. Germline V lookup: CDR1 GTSNPN, CDR2 SVGIG (reference sequence). The CDR3 sequence: CAWSVRTGGGYTF. The CDR3 DNA sequence: TGTGCCTGGAGTGTACGGACAGGCGGTGGCTACACCTTC.

This clonotype came up many times. V usage is TRBV19 and J usage is TRBJ1-5; D is unresolved. The CDR3 length is 14 residues. CDR1 is LNHDA and CDR2 is SQIVND in the germline V gene (reference sequence). V lost 3 bases and J 3 bases, leaving 9 bases between the germline ends. CDR3 in DNA: TGTGCCAGTAGTATGATGGGCAACAATCAGCCCCAGCATTTT. Translating gives CASSMMGNNQPQHF. Full variable domain (outside the CDR3, taken from reference TRBV19 and TRBJ1-5): DGGITQSPKYLFRKEGQNVTLSCEQNLNHDAMYWYRQDPGQGLRLIYYSQIVNDFQKGDIAEGYSVSREKKESFPLTVTSAQKNPTAFYLCASSMMGNNQPQHFGDGTRLSIL.

There are many counts of this clonotype. The genes are TRBV30 and TRBJ2-5; D possibly corresponds to TRBD2 (6 bases). V was trimmed by 0 bases and J by 4 bases, leaving 15 bases between them. The CDR3 is 15 residues long. The germline CDR1 and CDR2 sequences are GTSNPN and SVGIG (reference sequence). CDR3 DNA: TGTGCCTGGAGTGTAACCCCCGGGGGTTTAGAGACCCAGTACTTC. Its protein is CAWSVTPGGLETQYF.

This clonotype was found many times. The chain combines TRBV6-2 or TRBV6-3 with TRBJ1-2; 7 bases line up with TRBD1. Germline-derived CDR1 and CDR2 are MNHEY and SVGEGT. V lost 6 bases and J lost 3; bases outside the gene matches: 1. The CDR3 loop spans 12 amino acids. The CDR3 DNA is TGTGCCAGCAGAGGACAGGACTATGGCTACACCTTC. It specifies CASRGQDYGYTF.

In this sample, this clonotype turned up many times. The chain carries TRBV30 and TRBJ1-2; D unclear. CDR3 length equals 13 residues. Looked up from germline, CDR1 is GTSNPN and CDR2 is SVGIG (reference sequence). Trimming cost V 2 bases and J 4 bases, with 11 bases left between them. This CDR3 is CAWSRSHLYGYTF. DNA of the CDR3: TGTGCCTGGAGTAGGTCGCACCTCTATGGCTACACCTTC.

This clonotype was seen more than once but under ten times. At one boundary the junction diverges from the germline segment, which might be a read error. The chain is built from TRBV29-1 and TRBJ2-2; D may be TRBD2 (5 bases). The CDR3 runs to 11 residues. Germline-derived CDR1 and CDR2 are SQVTM and ANQGSEA. The CDR3 nucleotides read TGCAGCGTTGAGCGGAACGGGGAGCTGTTTTTC. It specifies CSVERNGELFF.

This clonotype occurred many times. The chain joins TRBV30 to TRBJ2-7; D is unclear. Looked up from germline, CDR1 is GTSNPN and CDR2 is SVGIG (reference sequence). V dropped 2 bases and J dropped 3 bases, with 14 bases sitting between them. The CDR3 spans 14 residues. This chain's CDR3 is CAWSPGASRYEQYF. CDR3 DNA: TGTGCCTGGAGTCCTGGAGCAAGTCGCTACGAGCAGTACTTC.

This clonotype was detected only a few times. The J gene is TRBJ1-5, the V gene TRBV6-1, with TRBD1 identical over 8 bases. CDR1 and CDR2 from the germline V gene are MNHNS and SASEGT. This CDR3 is 16 amino acids long. J was trimmed by 5 bases and V by 2 bases; bases with no gene match: 8. CDR3 in amino acids: CASSEYTGGGHQPQHF. CDR3 in DNA: TGTGCCAGCAGTGAATACACAGGGGGGGGACATCAGCCCCAGCATTTT.

This clonotype appeared many times. The gene calls are TRBV6-2 or TRBV6-3 and TRBJ2-2; TRBD2 aligns across 9 bases. V was pared by 6 bases and J by 2 bases, with 4 bases of the junction left unmatched. The CDR3 has 15 residues. Germline CDR1 reads MNHEY; CDR2 reads SVGEGT. CDR3 nucleotide sequence: TGTGCCAGCAGATTAGCGGGAGCAAACACCGGGGAGCTGTTTTTT. Protein sequence: CASRLAGANTGELFF.